These 5 T cell receptor beta chains came from one sample sequenced in a study of molecular identifiers for immune sequencing clone quantification. TCRdb re-called the PCR reads with MiXCR, one entry per CDR3 protein. This sample has some 320,000 distinct CDR3 sequences, with about 22% found just once. Sequencing used naive CD8+ T cells from blood, with Jurkat cell RNA spiked in. Subset here: FACS-sorted CD8+CD4-CCR7+CD45RA+ naive T cells. Receptors were obtained from a human donor in good health. Some libraries in this study had Jurkat cell RNA spiked in.

This clonotype was found many times. V and J are TRBV5-4 and TRBJ2-6; D not certain. In germline, CDR1 is SGHNT, CDR2 YYREEE (reference sequence). V was pared by 0 bases and J by 4 bases, with 5 bases between. The CDR3 loop spans 14 amino acids. The CDR3 loop is CASSLARGANVLTF. The DNA for the CDR3 is TGTGCCAGCAGCTTGGCCCGGGGGGCCAACGTCCTGACTTTC.

In its sample, this clonotype was seen a few times. The chain joins TRBV4-2 to TRBJ1-5; TRBD1 might be the D (5 bases). V was trimmed by 2 bases and J by 5 bases, leaving 19 bases between them. Germline CDR1 is LGHNA and CDR2 is YNFKEQ. The CDR3 totals 17 residues. CDR3 DNA: TGTGCCAGCAGCCAACCGATGACACAAGGGGTTGATCAGCCCCAGCATTTT. As protein: CASSQPMTQGVDQPQHF.

This clonotype has a count of ten or more. The chain couples TRBV7-9 to TRBJ2-7, with D maybe TRBD2 (6 bases). The CDR3 is made up of 18 amino acids. Germline loops: CDR1 SEHNR, CDR2 FQNEAQ (reference sequence). V was shortened by 1 base and J by 4 bases, with 23 bases between the two germline ends. This chain's CDR3 is CASSLVISGGPLMYEQYF. The CDR3 nucleotides read TGTGCCAGCAGCTTAGTTATTAGCGGAGGGCCCTTGATGTACGAGCAGTACTTC.

A remark on this clonotype: A read error is possible here, since a much larger clone lies one base away. This chain uses TRBV5-4 with TRBJ1-1; tentatively, D is TRBD1 (5 bases). V shed 4 bases and J shed 6 bases, with 22 bases lying between them. This CDR3 is built from 16 residues. The V gene's germline CDR1 is SGHNT and CDR2 YYREEE (reference sequence). The CDR3 reads CASSPLHGAIISEAFF. The CDR3 DNA sequence: TGTGCCAGCAGCCCATTACACGGGGCGATTATTTCTGAAGCTTTCTTT. The full variable domain, with the rest looked up from reference TRBV5-4 and TRBJ1-1, is ETGVTQSPTHLIKTRGQQVTLRCSSQSGHNTVSWYQQALGQGPQFIFQYYREEENGRGNFPPRFSGLQFPNYSSELNVNALELDDSALYLCASSPLHGAIISEAFFGQGTRLTVV.

This clonotype appeared a few times. The rearrangement joins TRBV12-3 or TRBV12-4 to TRBJ1-2; TRBD1 is a possible D gene (6 bases). The CDR3 contains 16 residues. The V end was cut by 2 bases, the J end by 2 bases, with 15 bases between. The CDR3 here is CASSLMVRGPNYGYTF. The CDR3 nucleotides are TGTGCCAGCAGTTTAATGGTCCGGGGGCCCAACTATGGCTACACCTTC.